The rows below give T cell receptor beta chains drawn from one sample of a study of siplizumab effects on memory and regulatory T cells. TCRdb's table, derived via immunoSEQ multiplex PCR, lists solely in-frame clones and lacks some. The table lists 100,000 or so clones, approximately 90% of them singletons. Sample: CD4+ T cells sorted from blood. The origin of the receptors is a human donor in good health. Each CDR3 is given with its conserved first and last residue. The order of the fields is V gene, D gene, CDR3 length, J gene, clone size, CDR3 protein, CDR3 DNA. A D gene is named only where the DNA matches it firmly. Some rows have no size entry. The others give once, few or many, or a class for an expanded clone.

TRBV7-7,.,13,TRBJ2-1,.,CASSIGGSNEQFF,TGTGCCAGCAGCATAGGGGGGTCCAATGAGCAGTTCTTC
TRBV18,TRBD1,16,TRBJ2-6,.,CASSPHRGSGANVLTF,TGTGCCAGCTCACCACACAGGGGGTCTGGGGCCAACGTCCTGACTTTC
TRBV5-1,.,15,TRBJ1-1,.,CASSGKDSGSPEAFF,TGCGCCAGCAGCGGAAAGGACTCAGGGAGCCCTGAAGCTTTCTTT
TRBV28,.,15,TRBJ1-2,.,CASSFSGGTNYGYTF,TGTGCCAGCAGTTTCTCGGGAGGCACTAACTATGGCTACACCTTC
TRBV5-4,.,14,TRBJ2-7,few,CASSPDSLNYEQYF,TGTGCCAGCAGCCCGGACTCACTGAACTACGAGCAGTACTTC
TRBV7-9,.,15,TRBJ2-3,.,CASSSTGGSTDTQYF,TGTGCCAGCAGCTCGACGGGCGGTAGCACAGATACGCAGTATTTT
TRBV7-3,TRBD1,12,TRBJ2-7,.,CASSSGQGEQYF,TGTGCCAGCAGCTCAGGACAGGGGGAGCAGTACTTC
TRBV19,.,12,TRBJ2-1,.,CASSSLANEQFF,TGTGCCAGTAGCTCACTAGCCAATGAGCAGTTCTTC
TRBV9,.,13,TRBJ2-7,.,CASRGESSYEQYF,TGTGCCAGCAGAGGAGAGAGCTCCTACGAGCAGTACTTC
TRBV9,TRBD2,16,TRBJ2-1,.,CASSASGLAGVNEQFF,TGTGCCAGCAGCGCGAGCGGACTAGCGGGAGTCAATGAGCAGTTCTTC
TRBV7-9,TRBD2,11,TRBJ2-1,.,CASSSGLVQFF,TGTGCCAGCAGCTCAGGACTAGTCCAGTTCTTC
TRBV2,.,17,TRBJ1-5,.,CASSEYGGRSSNQPQHF,TGTGCCAGCAGTGAATATGGGGGCCGTAGTAGCAATCAGCCCCAGCATTTT
TRBV29-1,TRBD1,14,TRBJ1-2,.,CSVGGRGLVYGYTF,TGCAGCGTGGGAGGCAGGGGGCTTGTCTATGGCTACACCTTC
TRBV27,.,14,TRBJ2-5,.,CASREDRRIETQYF,TGTGCCAGCAGGGAGGATCGCCGTATCGAGACCCAGTACTTC
TRBV19,TRBD2,18,TRBJ2-5,.,CASSIGTSGYAMEETQYF,TGTGCCAGTAGTATAGGTACTAGCGGGTACGCGATGGAAGAGACCCAGTACTTC
TRBV9,.,15,TRBJ1-5,.,CASSVGMGSGQPQHF,TGTGCCAGCAGCGTAGGAATGGGCTCGGGTCAGCCCCAGCATTTT
TRBV6-1,.,15,TRBJ1-1,.,CASSDPFGANTEAFF,TGTGCCAGCAGTGATCCTTTCGGGGCTAACACTGAAGCTTTCTTT
TRBV19,.,13,TRBJ2-3,once,CASRGLSTDTQYF,TGTGCCAGTAGAGGACTATCCACAGATACGCAGTATTTT